Following are 19 T cell receptor beta chains from one sample sequenced in a study of blood T cell repertoires in COVID-19. Using immunoSEQ multiplex PCR, the repertoire was profiled, and TCRdb retains in-frame clones only, with some absent. The sample lists some 48,000 clones, 85% to 90% occurring once. Sequenced sample: peripheral blood. The origin of the receptors is a woman older than 75 with COVID-19, enrolled during active disease.

J is TRBJ2-1 and V is TRBV5-1, with 8 bases matching TRBD2. The CDR3 contains 16 residues. Germline V gene data show CDR1 as SGHRS and CDR2 as YFSETQ. The ends lost 4 bases at V and 4 bases at J; junction bases unmatched: 10. The CDR3 here is CASSPRGGSSYNEQFF. CDR3 DNA: TGCGCCAGCAGCCCCCGGGGGGGATCGTCTTACAATGAGCAGTTCTTC.

J is TRBJ1-1 and V is TRBV29-1, with D perhaps TRBD1 (5 bases). The germline V gene has CDR1 SQVTM and CDR2 ANQGSEA. The CDR3 extends over 12 amino acids. Trimming took 8 bases from V and 1 from J, leaving 11 bases between them. This CDR3 reads CSTPGENTEAFF. The CDR3 nucleotides are TGCAGCACCCCGGGGGAGAACACTGAAGCTTTCTTT.

The chain combines TRBV18 with TRBJ1-1; 8 bases match TRBD1. The CDR3 has 15 amino acids. CDR1 KGHSH and CDR2 LQKENI come from the germline V gene. V shed 3 bases and J 3 bases; nucleotides not matched to a gene: 6. The CDR3 DNA reads TGTGCCAGCTCACCTCTACTACAGGGGGACACTGAAGCTTTCTTT. This sequence encodes CASSPLLQGDTEAFF.

The chain couples TRBV4-2 to TRBJ2-7, with a weak D call TRBD2 (6 bases). Germline V gene data show CDR1 as LGHNA and CDR2 as YNFKEQ. The CDR3 covers 16 residues. Between the trimmed V and J ends, which lost 4 bases and 0 bases, there was a span of 16 bases. This CDR3 reads CASSLAGGRSSYEQYF. DNA for the CDR3: TGTGCCAGCAGCCTGGCTGGAGGGAGGAGCTCCTACGAGCAGTACTTC.

The chain has TRBV28 and TRBJ1-1; D remains ambiguous. The V gene lost 7 bases and the J gene lost 3 bases, with 15 bases spanning the gap. This CDR3 is 14 amino acids long. Germline V CDR1 and CDR2: MDHEN, SYDVKM. Written as DNA, the CDR3 is TGTGCCAGCACCCGAAGGGAGGAGTACACTGAAGCTTTCTTT. This translates into CASTRREEYTEAFF.

This chain's CDR3 is CASSPPRQGINYNEQFF. The DNA of the CDR3 is TGTGCCAGTAGTCCACCCCGACAGGGAATCAATTACAATGAGCAGTTCTTC. The rearrangement uses TRBV19 and TRBJ2-1; TRBD1 agrees at 7 bases. The CDR3 runs to 17 residues. CDR1 is LNHDA, CDR2 SQIVND, per germline (reference sequence). Trimming at V came to 5 bases and at J to 4 bases, leaving 14 bases not matched to a gene.

This sequence joins TRBV6-5 and TRBJ1-2, with TRBD1 as a possible D gene (6 bases). Trimming took 4 bases from V and 4 from J, leaving 16 bases between them. The CDR3 loop spans 15 amino acids. CDR1 is MNHEY, CDR2 SVGAGI, per germline. The DNA of the CDR3 is TGTGCCAGCAGTTGGGCCAGGGGTCGAGGCTATGGCTACACCTTC. As protein: CASSWARGRGYGYTF.

The sample holds one count of this clone. The J gene is TRBJ2-5, the V gene TRBV3-1 (or the pseudogene TRBV3-2); 9 bases align to TRBD1. Germline V gene data show CDR1 as LGHDT and CDR2 as YNNKEL (reference sequence). The CDR3 totals 14 residues. The V and J ends lost 2 bases and 6 bases, in that order; junction bases with no gene match: 4. Written as DNA, the CDR3 is TGTGCCAGCAGCCAATCGGACAGGGGCAAGACCCAGTACTTC. This encodes CASSQSDRGKTQYF.

This rearrangement joins TRBV5-1 to TRBJ2-2, with 7 bases aligning to TRBD1. This CDR3 region has 17 residues. Germline CDR1 is SGHRS and CDR2 is YFSETQ. V shed 1 base, J shed 3 bases, and the junction held 9 bases outside the gene matches. CDR3 nucleotides: TGCGCCAGCAGCTTGAGGGTCGGCCAGGGGGACACCGGGGAGCTGTTTTTT. Protein product: CASSLRVGQGDTGELFF.

In nucleotides, the CDR3 is TGTGCCAGCAGCGCTCGCGTAGGGGGTTCGGAGACCCAGTACTTC. As protein: CASSARVGGSETQYF. The chain is built from TRBV9 and TRBJ2-5; perhaps TRBD1 as D (6 bases). From germline, CDR1 is SGDLS and CDR2 YYNGEE. The CDR3 contains 15 residues. With 3 bases removed from V and 5 bases from J, the gap between germline ends came to 17 bases. The whole variable domain, remainder taken from reference TRBV9 and TRBJ2-5, is DSGVTQTPKHLITATGQRVTLRCSPRSGDLSVYWYQQSLDQGLQFLIQYYNGEERAKGNILERFSAQQFPDLHSELNLSSLELGDSALYFCASSARVGGSETQYFGPGTRLLVL.

The chain joins TRBV7-2 to TRBJ2-7, with a possible D match to TRBD1 (6 bases). Between the trimmed V and J ends, which lost 6 bases and 3 bases, there was a span of 15 bases. This CDR3 has 14 amino acids. Per germline, CDR1 SGHTA and CDR2 FQGNSA. In DNA, the CDR3 is TGTGCCAGCAGATCCGGACAGAAGGTCTACGAGCAGTACTTC. It encodes CASRSGQKVYEQYF.

The chain has TRBV6-5 and TRBJ1-6; 8 positions match TRBD1. Per germline, CDR1 MNHEY and CDR2 SVGAGI. The CDR3 runs 14 residues. With 8 bases clipped from V and 9 bases from J, the junction kept 9 bases outside the gene matches. The CDR3 region is CASRVQGAGSPLHF. The DNA for the CDR3 is TGTGCCAGCCGCGTTCAGGGGGCCGGTTCACCCCTCCACTTT.

Notes on this clone: The same CDR3 also results from other DNA sequences found in this sample. In DNA form, the CDR3 reads TGTGCCAGCAGCCTACAGGGTTACGGCTACACCTTC. It specifies CASSLQGYGYTF. The chain is built from TRBV28 and TRBJ1-2, with D maybe TRBD1 (6 bases). The germline V gene has CDR1 MDHEN and CDR2 SYDVKM. The CDR3 is 12 amino acids. V lost 6 bases, J lost 8 bases, and 13 bases lay in between.

J is TRBJ2-7 and V is TRBV10-3; 14 bases align to TRBD2. V lost 0 bases, J lost 5 bases, and 3 bases stayed unmatched. The CDR3 is made up of 16 amino acids. Germline assignment: CDR1 ENHRY and CDR2 SYGVKD. The CDR3 sequence is CAISESLGLAGDEQYF. The CDR3 bases are TGTGCCATCAGTGAGTCCCTGGGACTAGCGGGAGACGAGCAGTACTTC.

The chain couples TRBV9 to TRBJ2-6; the D is unclear. The V end was cut by 3 bases, the J end by 0 bases, with 7 bases between. Per germline, CDR1 SGDLS and CDR2 YYNGEE. The CDR3 sequence is 15 residues long. Written as DNA, the CDR3 is TGTGCCAGCAGCGACTATAGCTCTGGGGCCAACGTCCTGACTTTC. This codes for CASSDYSSGANVLTF.

This clone is a singleton in its sample. The genes are TRBV12-3 or TRBV12-4 and TRBJ1-2; no clear D gene. Trimming removed 4 bases from V and 5 bases from J, with 11 bases in between. CDR3 size: 13 residues. CDR3 nucleotide sequence: TGTGCCAGCAGTTCGACAAACCAGTATGGCTACACCTTC. Translated, it gives CASSSTNQYGYTF.

The CDR3 region has the DNA TGTGCCACCAGTGATTTGAAACTTCTTCCAGGGGTGAGGAACGGCTACACCTTC. It encodes CATSDLKLLPGVRNGYTF. The V and J genes are TRBV24-1 and TRBJ1-2, with TRBD1 as a possible D gene (6 bases). The CDR3 is 18 residues long. Trimming left V 0 bases short and J 8 bases short, with 24 bases between. Germline CDR1 KGHDR, CDR2 SFDVKD.

The V gene is TRBV5-1, the J gene TRBJ2-3; 8 nucleotides agree with TRBD2. The CDR3 sequence is 14 residues long. Trimming at V came to 1 base and at J to 3 bases, leaving 1 base not matched to a gene. Germline CDR1 SGHRS, CDR2 YFSETQ. Here the CDR3 DNA reads TGCGCCAGCAGCTTGTTAGCGGGAACAGATACGCAGTATTTT. The encoded protein is CASSLLAGTDTQYF. The variable domain in full, completed from reference TRBV5-1 and TRBJ2-3, reads KAGVTQTPRYLIKTRGQQVTLSCSPISGHRSVSWYQQTPGQGLQFLFEYFSETQRNKGNFPGRFSGRQFSNSRSEMNVSTLELGDSALYLCASSLLAGTDTQYFGPGTRLTVL.

The chain employs TRBV11-3 and TRBJ2-5, with TRBD2 matching 7 bases. The CDR3 spans 14 residues. CDR1 and CDR2 (germline): SGHNT, YENEEA. V shed 1 base and J 7 bases; nucleotides not matched to a gene: 6. The CDR3: CASSLGGTGGTQYF. As DNA, the CDR3 is TGTGCCAGCAGCTTAGGGGGCACGGGGGGGACCCAGTACTTC. The full variable domain, completed using reference TRBV11-3 and TRBJ2-5, is EAGVVQSPRYKIIEKKQPVAFWCNPISGHNTLYWYLQNLGQGPELLIRYENEEAVDDSQLPKDRFSAERLKGVDSTLKIQPAELGDSAVYLCASSLGGTGGTQYFGPGTRLLVL.